This TCR beta chain was observed in a study of blood T cell repertoires in COVID-19. Trimming took 3 bases from V and 0 from J, leaving 8 bases between them. The CDR3 sequence is 15 residues long. Germline CDR1 KGHSH, CDR2 LQKENI. With regard to this clone: The identical CDR3 is also encoded by other nucleotide sequences in the sample.

In the original workflow: Amplifying reference gene primers gave estimates of nucleated cell counts. The assay was immunoSEQ multiplex PCR, and TCRdb's table has in-frame clones only and misses some. V and J calls and clone size come straight from that table; D and trimming were deduced from the DNA. In the table there are 400,000 or so clones, roughly 89% of which are singletons. This clonotype was sampled from a man between 18 and 35 years old with COVID-19, enrolled during active disease. The specimen was peripheral blood. This chain connects TRBV18 to TRBJ1-4; maybe TRBD1 (6 bases). Here the CDR3 DNA reads TGTGCCAGCTCACCCAGGGGTGCAACTAATGAAAAACTGTTTTTT. It codes for CASSPRGATNEKLFF.